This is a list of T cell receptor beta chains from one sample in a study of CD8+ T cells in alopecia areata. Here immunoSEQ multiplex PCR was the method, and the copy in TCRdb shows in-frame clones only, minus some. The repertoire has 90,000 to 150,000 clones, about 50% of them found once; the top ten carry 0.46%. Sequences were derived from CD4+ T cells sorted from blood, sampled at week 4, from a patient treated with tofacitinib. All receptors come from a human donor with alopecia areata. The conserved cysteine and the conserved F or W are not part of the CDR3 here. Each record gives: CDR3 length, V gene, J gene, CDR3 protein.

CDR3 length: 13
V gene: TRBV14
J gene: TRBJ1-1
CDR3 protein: ASSPRDRRNTEAF

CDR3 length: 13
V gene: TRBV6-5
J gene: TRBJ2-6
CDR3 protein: ASSHGVSGANVLT

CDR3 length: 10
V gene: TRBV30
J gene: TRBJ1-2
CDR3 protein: AWSMGNYGYT

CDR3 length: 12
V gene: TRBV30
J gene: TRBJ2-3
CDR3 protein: AWSVQLNTDTQY

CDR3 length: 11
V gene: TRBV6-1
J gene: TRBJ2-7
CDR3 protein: ASSELGSYEQY

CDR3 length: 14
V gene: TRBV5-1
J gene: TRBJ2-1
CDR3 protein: ASSLVTSGIYNEQF

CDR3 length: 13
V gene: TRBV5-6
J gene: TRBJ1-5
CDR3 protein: ASSKGGFSNQPQH

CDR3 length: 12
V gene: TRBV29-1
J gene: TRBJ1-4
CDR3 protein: SVPLGGRNEKLF

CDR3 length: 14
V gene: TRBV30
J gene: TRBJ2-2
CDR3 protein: AWNPDRARNTGELF

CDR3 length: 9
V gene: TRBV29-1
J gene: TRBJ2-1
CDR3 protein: SVLPYNEQF

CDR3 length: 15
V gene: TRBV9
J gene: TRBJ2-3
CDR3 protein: ASSVGRRVYPTDTQY

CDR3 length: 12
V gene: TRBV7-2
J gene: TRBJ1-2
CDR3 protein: ASSPGQGRVGYT

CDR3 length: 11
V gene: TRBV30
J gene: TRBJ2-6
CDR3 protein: AWKLSGANVLT

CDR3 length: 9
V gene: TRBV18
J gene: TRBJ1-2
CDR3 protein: ASSPQGRYT

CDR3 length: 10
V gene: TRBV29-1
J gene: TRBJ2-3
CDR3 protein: SVTGGTDTQY

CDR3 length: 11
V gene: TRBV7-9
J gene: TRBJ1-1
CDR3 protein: AGSDRGPTEAF

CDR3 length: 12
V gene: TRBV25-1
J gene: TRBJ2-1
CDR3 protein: ASSVMVGIDEQF

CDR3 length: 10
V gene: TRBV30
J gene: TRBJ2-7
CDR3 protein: AYTIGGYEQY

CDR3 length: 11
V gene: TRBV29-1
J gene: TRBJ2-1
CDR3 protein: SARQGGNNEQF

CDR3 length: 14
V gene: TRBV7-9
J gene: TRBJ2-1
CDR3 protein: ASSLSAGGTMGEQF

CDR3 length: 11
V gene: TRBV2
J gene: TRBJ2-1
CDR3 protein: ASSVGMNNEQF

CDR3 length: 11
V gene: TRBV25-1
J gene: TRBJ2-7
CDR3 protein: ASSEVGWSEQY

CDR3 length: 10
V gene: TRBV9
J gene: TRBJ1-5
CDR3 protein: ASYRGRQPQH

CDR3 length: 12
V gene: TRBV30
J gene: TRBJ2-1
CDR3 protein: ACDRDRVRNEQF

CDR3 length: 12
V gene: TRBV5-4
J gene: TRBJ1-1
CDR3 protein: ASSVTGGRAEAF

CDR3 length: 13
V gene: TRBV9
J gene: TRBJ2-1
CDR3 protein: ASSVEGLPRNEQF

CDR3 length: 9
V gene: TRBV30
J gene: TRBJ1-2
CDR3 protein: AWSIPRGRY

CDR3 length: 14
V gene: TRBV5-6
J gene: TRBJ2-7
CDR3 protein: ASSRRLARESYEQY

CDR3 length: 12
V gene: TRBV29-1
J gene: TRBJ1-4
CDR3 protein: SVAFSRDGEKLF

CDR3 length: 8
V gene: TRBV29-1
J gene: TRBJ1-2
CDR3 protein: SATGGGYT

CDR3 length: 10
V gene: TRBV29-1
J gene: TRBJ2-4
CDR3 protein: SVGWGGNIQY

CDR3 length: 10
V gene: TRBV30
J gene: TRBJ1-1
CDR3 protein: AWSLGRAEAF

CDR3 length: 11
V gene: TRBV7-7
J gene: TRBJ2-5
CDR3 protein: ASSFHPEETQY

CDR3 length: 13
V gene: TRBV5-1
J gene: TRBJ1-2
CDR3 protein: ASSAGGASKEGDT

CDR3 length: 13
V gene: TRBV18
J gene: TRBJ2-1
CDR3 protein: ASSPPLRGINEQF

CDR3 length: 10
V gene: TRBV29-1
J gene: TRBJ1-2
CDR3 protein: SVWRQGPSYT